The rows below give T cell receptor beta chains drawn from one sample of a study of blood T cell repertoires in COVID-19. The data were produced by immunoSEQ multiplex PCR, yet TCRdb's version contains in-frame clones alone and is incomplete. The sample yields 79,000 or so clones, about 87% seen once. Sequencing input: peripheral blood. These receptors originate from a human donor in a cohort sampled during active COVID-19. Both conserved end residues are part of each CDR3. Each record gives: D gene, V gene, clone size, J gene, CDR3 protein, CDR3 DNA. D genes are given only for firm matches. Size is stated for part of the rows, as once, few or many counts, or as a class when the clone is expanded.

TRBD1	TRBV5-1	NA	TRBJ2-7	CASSIGDSAYEQYF	TGCGCCAGCAGCATAGGGGACAGCGCTTACGAGCAGTACTTC
TRBD2	TRBV18	NA	TRBJ2-1	CASSPQLAGVVNEQFF	TGTGCCAGCTCACCACAACTAGCGGGAGTGGTCAATGAGCAGTTCTTC
NA	TRBV3-1/TRBV3-2	NA	TRBJ1-4	CASSPTGSKEKLFF	TGTGCCAGCAGCCCTACGGGGTCGAAAGAAAAACTGTTTTTT
NA	TRBV13	NA	TRBJ2-7	CASSLGDRSYEQYF	TGTGCCAGCAGCTTAGGGGACAGATCCTACGAGCAGTACTTC
TRBD2	TRBV4-1	NA	TRBJ2-1	CASSQVLAGYNEQFF	TGCGCCAGCAGCCAAGTACTAGCGGGATACAATGAGCAGTTCTTC
NA	TRBV2	NA	TRBJ2-7	CASTIVAVEQYF	TGTGCCAGCACCATAGTGGCGGTAGAGCAGTACTTC
TRBD2	TRBV9	NA	TRBJ2-5	CASSVGFLAGEQETQYF	TGTGCCAGCAGCGTAGGCTTTCTAGCGGGAGAGCAAGAGACCCAGTACTTC
NA	TRBV19	few	TRBJ1-1	CASSPGTNTEAFF	TGTGCCAGTAGCCCGGGAACGAACACTGAAGCTTTCTTT
NA	TRBV7-2	NA	TRBJ2-7	CASSLVFRQVRYEQYF	TGTGCCAGCAGCTTAGTCTTCAGACAGGTCCGCTACGAGCAGTACTTC
NA	TRBV27	NA	TRBJ2-1	CASSLKALLGGYNEQFF	TGTGCCAGCAGTTTAAAGGCCTTACTAGGGGGCTACAATGAGCAGTTCTTC
TRBD1	TRBV23-1	NA	TRBJ1-1	CASSQFPGGDRGRDTEAFF	TGCGCCAGCAGTCAATTTCCGGGGGGGGACAGGGGAAGGGACACTGAAGCTTTCTTT
TRBD1	TRBV30	NA	TRBJ1-2	CACLQGAADGYTF	TGTGCCTGTCTACAGGGGGCCGCGGATGGCTACACCTTC
TRBD2	TRBV7-3	few	TRBJ2-3	CASSRGLAGGTDTQYF	TGTGCCAGCAGTCGGGGACTAGCGGGAGGCACAGATACGCAGTATTTT
NA	TRBV7-9	NA	TRBJ2-2	CASSIPGDTGELFF	TGTGCCAGCAGCATACCAGGGGACACCGGGGAGCTGTTTTTT
NA	TRBV10-2	NA	TRBJ2-1	CASSSLPTVSSYNEQFF	TGCGCCAGCAGTTCTCTCCCGACAGTCAGCTCCTACAATGAGCAGTTCTTC
NA	TRBV29-1	NA	TRBJ2-7	CSVEEGERDEQYF	TGCAGCGTTGAAGAGGGGGAGCGGGACGAGCAGTACTTC
TRBD1	TRBV5-1	NA	TRBJ1-5	CASSMGDRGDAPQHF	TGCGCCAGCAGCATGGGGGACAGGGGGGACGCGCCCCAGCATTTT
NA	TRBV5-4	NA	TRBJ2-7	CASSPQGPIPYEQYF	TGTGCCAGCAGCCCCCAGGGCCCTATACCCTACGAGCAGTACTTC
TRBD2	TRBV14	NA	TRBJ2-5	CASSHVPGLAGGRETQYF	TGTGCCAGCAGCCATGTACCGGGACTAGCGGGAGGCCGGGAGACCCAGTACTTC
NA	TRBV2	NA	TRBJ2-5	CASSPPETQYF	TGTGCCAGCAGTCCCCCGGAGACCCAGTACTTC
NA	TRBV6-5	NA	TRBJ1-2	CASSYGQPNYGYTF	TGTGCCAGCAGTTACGGACAGCCTAACTATGGCTACACCTTC
TRBD2	TRBV3-1/TRBV3-2	NA	TRBJ2-1	CASSEGSGGYNEQFF	TGTGCCAGCAGCGAGGGTAGCGGGGGTTACAATGAGCAGTTCTTC
TRBD1	TRBV30	NA	TRBJ1-5	CAWSGTGNNQPQHF	TGTGCCTGGAGTGGGACAGGGAACAATCAGCCCCAGCATTTT
TRBD2	TRBV24-1	NA	TRBJ2-5	CATSQASGSGETQYF	TGTGCCACCAGTCAGGCTAGCGGGAGTGGAGAGACCCAGTACTTC
TRBD1	TRBV2	NA	TRBJ1-6	CASRSQGDNSPLHF	TGTGCCAGCAGGTCACAGGGGGATAATTCACCCCTCCACTTT
NA	TRBV6-5	NA	TRBJ2-3	CASSYSAIGGEDTQYF	TGTGCCAGCAGTTATTCGGCTATAGGGGGGGAGGATACGCAGTATTTT
NA	TRBV5-1	NA	TRBJ2-3	CASKSDAGSTDTQYF	TGCGCCAGCAAATCTGATGCGGGGTCCACAGATACGCAGTATTTT
NA	TRBV3-1/TRBV3-2	NA	TRBJ1-2	CASSQGHSNYGYTF	TGTGCCAGCAGCCAAGGACATTCTAACTATGGCTACACCTTC
TRBD1	TRBV28	NA	TRBJ1-2	CASSLGQGNYGYTF	TGTGCCAGCAGTCTGGGACAGGGGAACTATGGCTACACCTTC
TRBD2	TRBV11-1	NA	TRBJ2-2	CASSLGLAGVPGELFF	TGTGCCAGCAGCCTAGGACTAGCGGGAGTCCCCGGGGAGCTGTTTTTT
TRBD2	TRBV6-6	NA	TRBJ2-3	CASSPAGTGGHSGRRRDF	TGTGCCAGCAGTCCCGCCGGGACAGGAGGGCATAGCGGGAGGAGGAGGGATTTT
TRBD1	TRBV28	NA	TRBJ1-3	CASMAGQGAVGNTIYF	TGTGCCAGCATGGCCGGACAGGGTGCCGTTGGAAACACCATATATTTT
NA	TRBV5-1	NA	TRBJ1-3	CASSLGERNTIYF	TGCGCCAGCAGCTTGGGGGAGAGAAACACCATATATTTT
NA	TRBV5-1	NA	TRBJ2-3	CASSTPGADTQYF	TGCGCCAGCAGCACCCCGGGGGCAGATACGCAGTATTTT
NA	TRBV19	NA	TRBJ2-7	CASSPPGVPYEQYF	TGTGCCAGTAGTCCCCCGGGGGTACCCTACGAGCAGTACTTC
NA	TRBV27	NA	TRBJ2-1	CASSLEGTDRVNEQFF	TGTGCCAGCAGTTTGGAGGGGACGGATAGGGTAAATGAGCAGTTCTTC
TRBD1	TRBV6-6	NA	TRBJ1-1	CASSDRGPNTEAFF	TGTGCCAGCAGTGACAGGGGGCCGAACACTGAAGCTTTCTTT
NA	TRBV20-1	NA	TRBJ2-1	CSASTTKNEQFF	TGCAGTGCTAGTACTACCAAAAATGAGCAGTTCTTC
TRBD1	TRBV6-5	NA	TRBJ1-1	CASSRTGYGTEAFF	TGTGCCAGCAGTCGGACAGGGTATGGCACTGAAGCTTTCTTT
NA	TRBV12-3/TRBV12-4	NA	TRBJ2-7	CASSPDFTYEQYF	TGTGCCAGCAGTCCGGACTTCACCTACGAGCAGTACTTC
NA	TRBV18	NA	TRBJ1-1	CASSPTSKAPGAVDTEAFF	TGTGCCAGCTCACCCACCTCCAAGGCCCCAGGGGCAGTTGACACTGAAGCTTTCTTT
TRBD1	TRBV2	NA	TRBJ1-2	CASTSAGQGPYGYTF	TGTGCCAGCACCTCAGCCGGACAGGGGCCCTATGGCTACACCTTC
NA	TRBV11-3	once	TRBJ2-7	CASSLHFQGISNEQYF	TGTGCCAGCAGCTTGCACTTTCAGGGGATAAGCAACGAGCAGTACTTC
NA	TRBV5-1	NA	TRBJ2-1	CASSRISGQLHEQFF	TGCGCCAGCAGCCGGATCTCGGGACAACTACATGAGCAGTTCTTC
NA	TRBV24-1	NA	TRBJ2-5	CATSDLTGSQETQYF	TGTGCCACCAGTGATTTGACAGGGTCCCAAGAGACCCAGTACTTC
TRBD1	TRBV5-6	NA	TRBJ1-6	CASSLMGQGLSSPLHF	TGTGCCAGCAGCTTGATGGGACAGGGGTTGTCTTCACCCCTCCACTTT
TRBD2	TRBV27	NA	TRBJ2-5	CASSMGLAGLETQYF	TGTGCCAGCTCCATGGGACTAGCGGGACTCGAGACCCAGTACTTC
NA	TRBV28	NA	TRBJ1-2	CASTLGGLIGAGYTF	TGTGCCAGCACATTAGGGGGTCTCATCGGGGCTGGCTACACCTTC
NA	TRBV7-2	NA	TRBJ2-6	CAGSERAGANVLTF	TGTGCCGGCAGCGAGAGGGCTGGGGCCAACGTCCTGACTTTC
NA	TRBV10-3	NA	TRBJ1-2	CAISEDVRGRGYTF	TGTGCCATCAGTGAAGACGTGCGGGGTCGTGGCTACACCTTC
TRBD1	TRBV5-1	NA	TRBJ2-3	CASSYGQGGGDTQYF	TGCGCCAGCAGCTACGGACAGGGAGGTGGAGATACGCAGTATTTT